This T cell receptor beta chain appears in the sequencing data of a study of blood T cell repertoires in COVID-19. Study-wide background: Samples of COVID-19 (acute and convalescent) were obtained from the United States, Italy and Spain. Nucleic acid was either cDNA or gDNA, and it came from T cells, B-cell-depleted T cells, or PBMCs.

The germline gives CDR1 MNHEY, CDR2 SVGAGI. V lost 4 bases and J lost 1; bases outside the gene matches: 4. The CDR3 is made up of 14 amino acids. Source study methods: Amplification of reference gene primers was used by the study to estimate nucleated cell counts. Here immunoSEQ multiplex PCR was the method, and the copy in TCRdb shows in-frame clones only, minus some. V, J and clone size are taken as reported in that table, and D and trimming were inferred from the DNA itself. Here the sample spans a few hundred thousand clones, 90% being singletons. Patients of the Seattle cohort, enrolled during active infection, were followed longitudinally.

The chain combines TRBV6-5 with TRBJ2-7; 7 nucleotides line up with TRBD1. The clonotype originates from a woman under 40 with COVID-19, enrolled during active disease. The sample taken for sequencing was peripheral blood. The CDR3: CASSLTGTSYEQYF. CDR3 sequence (DNA): TGTGCCAGCAGTTTGACAGGGACGTCCTACGAGCAGTACTTC.